This T cell receptor (beta chain) was profiled in a study of PD-1 blockade in classical Hodgkin lymphoma. Study details: The study gave patients nivolumab 3 mg/kg intravenously every 2 weeks. Whole-study findings and limits: Newly diagnosed patients and complete responders had comparable diversity at baseline.

Exposure to brentuximab vedotin varied, and each patient had relapsed following autologous stem cell transplantation. V lost 0 bases and J 2 bases, leaving 9 bases between the germline ends. From germline, CDR1 is SGHVS and CDR2 FQNEAQ. This CDR3 has 15 amino acids. Profiling relied on immunoSEQ multiplex PCR, and the TCRdb table lists in-frame clones only, not all of them. The sample lists some 84,000 clones; approximately 91% were seen once. A remark on this clone: The antigen remains unidentified.

Sequenced material: peripheral blood mononuclear cells (PBMCs), taken at baseline. The rearrangement links TRBV7-8 to TRBJ2-3; D gene ambiguous. The sequence was obtained from a human donor with classical Hodgkin lymphoma. In nucleotides, the CDR3 is TGTGCCAGCAGCTTAGCGAAGGTGGTCACAGATACGCAGTATTTT. Its protein is CASSLAKVVTDTQYF.